This T cell receptor beta chain derives from a study of cytomegalovirus exposure and HLA in healthy donors. Study-level points and caveats: In terms of immune exposure information, only CMV serostatus was available. Being productive about 87% or about 30% of the time was typical of most TCR beta V segments in an earlier analysis. Three chains linked to CMV were shown in vitro to be specific for CMV antigens.

Worth noting for this clone: What it binds is unknown.

PCR involved 60 Vbeta and 13 Jbeta primers. Sequencing was performed with immunoSEQ multiplex PCR; in TCRdb, only in-frame clones are kept and a portion is missing. The sample consists of 200,000 to 250,000 clones, around 80% of them appearing once. The CDR3 contains 14 residues. Germline lookup yields CDR1 SGHTA and CDR2 FQGNSA. Trimming stripped 2 bases from V and 4 bases from J, with 11 bases between. The chain carries TRBV7-2 and TRBJ1-2; D is unresolved. The sample comprised PBMCs. The receptor's source is a woman between 55 and 75 years old in good health and CMV-seropositive. The CDR3 is CASSLSTAIYGYTF. For the CDR3, the DNA is TGTGCCAGCAGCTTATCAACCGCTATCTATGGCTACACCTTC.